Presented here are 4 T cell receptor beta chains from one specimen sequenced in a study of T cell changes during pregnancy in multiple sclerosis. Profiling relied on immunoSEQ multiplex PCR, and the TCRdb table lists in-frame clones only, not all of them. The table lists tens of thousands of clones, 92% of them singletons, with approximately 0.64% in the top ten. The specimen was CD4+ T cells from peripheral blood mononuclear cells, collected after pregnancy. All receptors derive from a female donor with multiple sclerosis, enrolled in a pregnancy study.

The chain links TRBV9 to TRBJ2-2; D not resolved. The V end was cut by 0 bases, the J end by 7 bases, with 7 bases between. Germline CDR1 SGDLS, CDR2 YYNGEE. The length of the CDR3 is 13 residues. The DNA of the CDR3 is TGTGCCAGCAGCGTAGTGGCTAGCGGGGAGCTGTTTTTT. Encoded protein: CASSVVASGELFF. Full variable domain (missing parts from reference TRBV9 and TRBJ2-2): DSGVTQTPKHLITATGQRVTLRCSPRSGDLSVYWYQQSLDQGLQFLIQYYNGEERAKGNILERFSAQQFPDLHSELNLSSLELGDSALYFCASSVVASGELFFGEGSRLTVL.

V and J are TRBV11-1 and TRBJ2-5; TRBD1 aligns across 9 bases. Looked up from germline, CDR1 is SGHAT and CDR2 is FQDESV (reference sequence). The CDR3 sequence is 17 residues long. V dropped 4 bases and J dropped 2; count of bases not matched to a gene: 11. The CDR3 DNA follows: TGTGCCAGCAGCTCTTATGGACAGGGGTTGCAACAAGAGACCCAGTACTTC. Its protein is CASSSYGQGLQQETQYF.

The chain carries TRBV2 and TRBJ1-1, with a weak D call TRBD1 (6 bases). This CDR3 contains 17 residues. Trimming removed 7 bases at V and 3 bases at J, with 24 bases between. CDR1 is SNHLY, CDR2 FYNNEI, per germline. CDR3 amino acids: CASKGLGGLVWDTEAFF. The CDR3 DNA follows: TGTGCCAGCAAGGGTTTGGGGGGGCTAGTTTGGGACACTGAAGCTTTCTTT.

The chain joins TRBV5-5 to TRBJ1-5; D perhaps matches TRBD1 (5 bases). Trimming pared 6 bases from V and 3 bases from J, leaving 22 bases between. The CDR3 is 17 amino acids. The germline V gene encodes CDR1 SGHKS and CDR2 YYEKEE (reference sequence). The chain's CDR3 is CASMQGERDRVNQPQHF. CDR3 bases: TGTGCCAGCATGCAGGGCGAAAGGGATCGGGTCAATCAGCCCCAGCATTTT.